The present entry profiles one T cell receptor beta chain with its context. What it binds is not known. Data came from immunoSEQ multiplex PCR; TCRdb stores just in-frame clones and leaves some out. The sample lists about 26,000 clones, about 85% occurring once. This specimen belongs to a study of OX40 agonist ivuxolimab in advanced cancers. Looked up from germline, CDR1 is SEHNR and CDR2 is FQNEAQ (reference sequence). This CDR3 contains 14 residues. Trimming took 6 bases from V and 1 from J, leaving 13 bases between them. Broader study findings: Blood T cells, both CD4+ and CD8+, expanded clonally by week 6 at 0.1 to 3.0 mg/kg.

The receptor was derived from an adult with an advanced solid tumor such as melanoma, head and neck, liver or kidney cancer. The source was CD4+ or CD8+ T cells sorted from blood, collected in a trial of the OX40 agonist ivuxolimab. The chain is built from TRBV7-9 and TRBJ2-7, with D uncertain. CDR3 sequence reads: CASSSTEQSYEQYF. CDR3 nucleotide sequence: TGTGCCAGCAGTTCGACTGAACAATCCTACGAGCAGTACTTC.